This T cell receptor (beta chain) was found in a study of post-analysis software for immune sequencing data. The wider study: Disease trajectories encompassed relapsing-remitting, secondary progressive and progressive-relapsing multiple sclerosis. Study results and limitations: When the samples were clustered directly with F measure, those that had been prepared in the same batch showed strong co-clustering. Comparison of patients with controls showed 5 or 6 TRBV segments more frequent in patients, TRBV5-6, TRBV5-1 and TRBV20-1 among them. Controls had significantly higher normalized Chao1 diversity than multiple sclerosis patients.

This clonotype has just a few counts. Its antigen is not identified. Presence of unique molecular identifiers characterized the TCR beta cDNA libraries. Each batch of 1 to 10 million T cells produced roughly 450,000 cDNA molecules. TCRdb recomputed calls from the PCR reads with MiXCR, one row per CDR3 protein. The profile shows hundreds of thousands of distinct CDR3 sequences, 25% to 30% of them singletons. CDR3 length: 16 amino acids. Germline V gene sequence: CDR1 SGHVS, CDR2 FNYEAQ. The V end lost 5 bases, the J end lost 3 bases, and 17 bases lay between the germline ends. The source is a girl between 10 and 17 years old with multiple sclerosis. Sample: blood. The chain uses TRBV7-6 and TRBJ1-5; perhaps TRBD1 as D (5 bases). The CDR3 loop reads CASSHSLGGYNQPQHF. As DNA, the CDR3 is TGTGCCAGCAGCCACTCCCTGGGGGGATACAATCAGCCCCAGCATTTT. Together with reference TRBV7-6 and TRBJ1-5, the CDR3 gives the full variable domain: GAGVSQSPRYKVTKRGQDVALRCDPISGHVSLYWYRQALGQGPEFLTYFNYEAQQDKSGLPNDRFSAERPEGSISTLTIQRTEQRDSAMYRCASSHSLGGYNQPQHFGDGTRLSIL.